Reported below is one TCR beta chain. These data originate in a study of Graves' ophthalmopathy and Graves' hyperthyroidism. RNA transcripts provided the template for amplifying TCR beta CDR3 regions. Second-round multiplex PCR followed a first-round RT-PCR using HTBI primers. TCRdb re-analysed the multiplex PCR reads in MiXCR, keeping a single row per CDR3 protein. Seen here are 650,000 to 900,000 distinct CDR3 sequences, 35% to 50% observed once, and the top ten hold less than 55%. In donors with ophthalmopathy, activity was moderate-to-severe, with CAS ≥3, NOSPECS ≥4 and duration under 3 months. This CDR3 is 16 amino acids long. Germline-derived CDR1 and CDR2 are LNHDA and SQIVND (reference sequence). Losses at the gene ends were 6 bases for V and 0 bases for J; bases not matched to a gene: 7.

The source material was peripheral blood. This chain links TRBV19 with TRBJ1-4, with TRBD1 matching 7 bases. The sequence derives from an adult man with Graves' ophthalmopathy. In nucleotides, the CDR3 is TGTGCCAGTAGGGAGGGGGCGATTGCAACTAATGAAAAACTGTTTTTT. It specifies CASREGAIATNEKLFF.